What follows are 18 T cell receptor beta chains derived from one specimen sequenced in a study of T cells in Graves' hyperthyroidism and ophthalmopathy. Using RNA transcripts as the source, TCR beta CDR3 regions were amplified. Researchers ran a first-round RT-PCR on the TCR CDR3 using the HTBI primer set. TCRdb re-called the multiplex PCR reads through MiXCR, storing one row per CDR3 protein. This sample has about 420,000 distinct CDR3 sequences, with about 13% found just once. Sequenced input: blood. The receptors stem from a woman aged 18-30 years with Graves' hyperthyroidism.

This clonotype was seen many times. The V and J genes are TRBV6-1 and TRBJ1-6, with D possibly being TRBD1 (6 bases). The ends were cut back, 5 bases at V and 6 bases at J, with 8 bases in the middle. This CDR3 comprises 13 residues. Germline lookup yields CDR1 MNHNS and CDR2 SASEGT. CDR3 bases: TGTGCCAGCAGTCAGGGGTTTAATTCACCCCTCCACTTT. Translating it yields CASSQGFNSPLHF.

This rearrangement joins TRBV13 to TRBJ1-5; tentatively, D is TRBD1 (5 bases). V was clipped by 1 base and J by 5 bases, with 27 bases between them. CDR3 length: 20 amino acids. Germline V lookup: CDR1 PRHDT, CDR2 FYEKMQ (reference sequence). The CDR3 coding sequence is TGTGCCAGCAGCTTAGAATTGAAAGGCTTCTTGCCGGGGACCGATCAGCCCCAGCATTTT. Protein sequence: CASSLELKGFLPGTDQPQHF.

The chain carries TRBV18 and TRBJ1-2, with 7 nucleotides matching TRBD1. There are 18 residues in the CDR3. CDR1 and CDR2 (germline): KGHSH, LQKENI. J lost 1 base, V lost 1 base, and 12 bases had no gene match. The CDR3, as DNA: TGTGCCAGCTCACCACTAGCGACGGGGACAGAGCTTAACTATGGCTACACCTTC. Its protein is CASSPLATGTELNYGYTF.

This clonotype has a count of ten or more. This chain links TRBV20-1 with TRBJ2-1; weak D call: TRBD1 (5 bases). The CDR3 length is 16 residues. Germline CDR1 is DFQATT and CDR2 is SNEGSKA (reference sequence). The germline V and J ends were trimmed by 5 bases and 4 bases, with 21 bases remaining between them. CDR3 in amino acids: CSAAEPDNLPYNEQFF. The CDR3 nucleotides are TGCAGTGCTGCCGAACCGGACAACCTTCCTTACAATGAGCAGTTCTTC.

This clonotype came up many times. This chain links TRBV28 with TRBJ1-1; TRBD1 might be the D (6 bases). This CDR3 is 13 amino acids long. Trimming shortened V by 7 bases and J by 5 bases, and 14 bases separated the two germline ends. CDR1 MDHEN and CDR2 SYDVKM come from the germline V gene. The CDR3 loop reads CASILDSVTEAFF. The DNA for the CDR3 is TGTGCCAGCATCTTGGACAGTGTAACTGAAGCTTTCTTT.

The J gene is TRBJ1-2, the V gene TRBV6-1; 9 nucleotides align to TRBD1. The germline CDR1 and CDR2 sequences are MNHNS and SASEGT. Trimming took 6 bases from V and 7 from J; bases not matched to a gene: 12. There are 15 residues in the CDR3. The CDR3 reads CASRKGDRAVRGYTF. The CDR3 DNA sequence: TGTGCCAGCAGGAAAGGGGACAGGGCGGTTCGTGGCTACACCTTC.

Many counts were recorded for this clonotype. The CDR3 region has the DNA TGTGCCAGCAGCTGGGGGTCGAGCGCCTTGGATGAGCAGTTCTTC. As protein: CASSWGSSALDEQFF. The chain employs TRBV11-2 and TRBJ2-1, with D perhaps given as TRBD1 or TRBD2 (5 bases each). V lost 4 bases, J lost 8 bases, and 18 bases lay in between. Per germline, CDR1 SGHAT and CDR2 FQNNGV. This CDR3 region has 15 residues.

For this clonotype: Relative to the germline gene, one junction end is altered; a read error may explain this. The CDR3 is CTSSFPYLSRTDYGYTF. DNA for the CDR3: TGCACCAGCAGTTTCCCCTATTTGTCCAGGACCGACTATGGCTACACCTTC. The V and J genes are TRBV28 and TRBJ1-2; D is ambiguous. Germline values: CDR1 MDHEN, CDR2 SYDVKM. This CDR3 contains 17 residues.

This clonotype was recorded many times. The V gene is TRBV30, the J gene TRBJ2-1; TRBD2 matches at 8 bases. J lost 10 bases, V lost 5 bases, and 4 bases had no gene match. Germline CDR1 GTSNPN, CDR2 SVGIG (reference sequence). The CDR3 loop spans 11 amino acids. The CDR3, as DNA: TGTGCCTGGGCGCCGGGGGGGGAGCAGTTCTTC. Translation gives CAWAPGGEQFF. The complete variable domain, with remaining parts taken from reference TRBV30 and TRBJ2-1, reads SQTIHQWPATLVQPVGSPLSLECTVEGTSNPNLYWYRQAAGRGLQLLFYSVGIGQISSEVPQNLSASRPQDRQFILSSKKLLLSDSGFYLCAWAPGGEQFFGPGTRLTVL.

This clonotype was recorded many times. The rearrangement uses TRBV12-3 or TRBV12-4 and TRBJ2-7; possibly TRBD1 or TRBD2 for D (5 bases each). Trimming left V 3 bases short and J 0 bases short, with 12 bases between. The CDR3 covers 15 residues. CDR3 amino acids: CASSFGGFSSYEQYF. CDR3 coding DNA: TGTGCCAGCAGTTTTGGGGGATTTAGCTCCTACGAGCAGTACTTC.

Ten or more counts support this clonotype. The V gene is TRBV7-3, the J gene TRBJ2-3; maybe TRBD1 (6 bases). Germline-derived CDR1 and CDR2 are SGHTA and FQGTGA. Trimming stripped 4 bases from V and 2 bases from J, with 16 bases between. The CDR3 contains 16 residues. The CDR3 bases are TGTGCCAGCAGCTCGGGGACAACCCGGATCACAGATACGCAGTATTTT. Translation: CASSSGTTRITDTQYF.

This clonotype was counted at least ten times. J is TRBJ1-5 and V is TRBV27; D might be TRBD1 (6 bases). This CDR3 is 15 amino acids long. Trimming left V 4 bases short and J 2 bases short, with 12 bases between. CDR1 is MNHEY, CDR2 SMNVEV, per germline (reference sequence). CDR3 bases: TGTGCCAGCAGTTCCACAGGGATCGGCAATCAGCCCCAGCATTTT. Protein sequence: CASSSTGIGNQPQHF.

This clonotype has ten or more counts. V gene TRBV3-1 combines with J gene TRBJ1-1, with D maybe TRBD1 (6 bases). The CDR3 runs to 14 residues. Trimming cost V 4 bases and J 1 base, with 10 bases left between them. CDR1 and CDR2 (germline): LGHDT, YNNKEL (reference sequence). CDR3 DNA: TGTGCCAGCAGCCCGGACAGTGCGAACACTGAAGCTTTCTTT. Its protein product is CASSPDSANTEAFF. Looking up the rest from reference TRBV3-1 and TRBJ1-1 gives the full variable domain: DTAVSQTPKYLVTQMGNDKSIKCEQNLGHDTMYWYKQDSKKFLKIMFSYNNKELIINETVPNRFSPKSPDKAHLNLHINSLELGDSAVYFCASSPDSANTEAFFGQGTRLTVV.

This clonotype was picked up many times. This chain links TRBV10-3 with TRBJ2-3; 13 bases fit TRBD2. With 3 bases clipped from V and 3 bases from J, the junction kept 6 bases outside the gene matches. The CDR3 sequence is 17 residues long. CDR1 and CDR2 (germline): ENHRY, SYGVKD. The CDR3 DNA reads TGTGCCATCAGTGAAGGACTAGCGGGAGAGGGGACAGATACGCAGTATTTT. Residues: CAISEGLAGEGTDTQYF.

This clonotype has just a few counts. This chain uses TRBV4-3 with TRBJ2-7; D might be TRBD1 (6 bases). Germline values: CDR1 LGHNA, CDR2 YSLEER. V was trimmed by 1 base and J by 9 bases, leaving 13 bases between them. The CDR3 covers 13 residues. The CDR3 DNA is TGCGCCAGCAGCCAAGGACAGGTCGACGTGCAGTACTTC. Its protein product is CASSQGQVDVQYF.

This clonotype was recorded many times. The CDR3 sequence is CASSRTGTTYEQYF. CDR3 bases: TGTGCCAGCAGCAGGACAGGGACCACCTACGAGCAGTACTTC. The chain couples TRBV28 to TRBJ2-7; 8 positions match TRBD1. Germline values: CDR1 MDHEN, CDR2 SYDVKM. The CDR3 has 14 residues. Trimming at V came to 6 bases and at J to 2 bases, leaving 6 bases not matched to a gene.

This clonotype was detected a few times. The chain has TRBV6-1 and TRBJ1-1, with D maybe TRBD1 (5 bases). The ends were cut back, 8 bases at V and 4 bases at J, with 14 bases in the middle. The CDR3 spans 13 residues. Germline V CDR1 and CDR2: MNHNS, SASEGT. For the CDR3, the DNA is TGTGCCAGCCGGGGGGGGTGGGTCACTGAAGCTTTCTTT. This codes for CASRGGWVTEAFF.

This clonotype was seen ten or more times. J is TRBJ1-5 and V is TRBV27; D might be TRBD1 (5 bases). Looked up from germline, CDR1 is MNHEY and CDR2 is SMNVEV (reference sequence). This CDR3 region has 15 residues. Trimming removed 3 bases at V and 0 bases at J, with 9 bases between. The CDR3 nucleotides are TGTGCCAGCAGTTTTGCAGGGAATAGCAATCAGCCCCAGCATTTT. It encodes CASSFAGNSNQPQHF.